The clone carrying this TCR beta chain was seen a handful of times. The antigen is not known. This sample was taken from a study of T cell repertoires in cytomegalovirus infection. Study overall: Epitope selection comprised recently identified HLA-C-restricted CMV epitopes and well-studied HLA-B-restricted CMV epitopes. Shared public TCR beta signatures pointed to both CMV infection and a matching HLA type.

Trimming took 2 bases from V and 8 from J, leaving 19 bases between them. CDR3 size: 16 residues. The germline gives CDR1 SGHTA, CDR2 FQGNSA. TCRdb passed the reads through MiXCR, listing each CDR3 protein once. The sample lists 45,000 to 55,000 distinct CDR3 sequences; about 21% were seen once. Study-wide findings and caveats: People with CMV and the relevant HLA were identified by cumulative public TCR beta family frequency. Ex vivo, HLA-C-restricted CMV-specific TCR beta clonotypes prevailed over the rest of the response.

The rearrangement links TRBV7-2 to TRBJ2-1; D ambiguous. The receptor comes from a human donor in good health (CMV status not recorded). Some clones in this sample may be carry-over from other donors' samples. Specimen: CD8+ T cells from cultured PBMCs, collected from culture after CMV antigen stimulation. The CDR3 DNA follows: TGTGCCAGCAGCTTATCAGTCGTGGATTTTTCGCATGAGCAGTTCTTC. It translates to CASSLSVVDFSHEQFF. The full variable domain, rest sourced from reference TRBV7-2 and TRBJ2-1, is GAGVSQSPSNKVTEKGKDVELRCDPISGHTALYWYRQSLGQGLEFLIYFQGNSAPDKSGLPSDRFSAERTGGSVSTLTIQRTQQEDSAVYLCASSLSVVDFSHEQFFGPGTRLTVL.